This T cell receptor (beta chain) was recorded in a study of glioma-infiltrating T cells. TCR alpha and beta CDR3 regions were amplified from RNA using iRepertoire nested multiplex PCR. One-step reverse transcription and amplification started from approximately 100-400 ng of tissue mRNA or PBMC total RNA. From the multiplex PCR reads, TCRdb called clonotypes with MiXCR, one entry per CDR3 protein. This sample has around 120,000 distinct CDR3 sequences, with around 25% found just once. Overall study results and limits: Very few CDR3 sequences were shared between tissue and blood. Non-neoplastic patients had below-expected tissue-blood divergence, while all gliomas exceeded expectation.

This clonotype was picked up many times. Its antigen is undetermined. The germline CDR1 and CDR2 sequences are DFQATT and SNEGSKA (reference sequence). Trimming removed 5 bases at V and 0 bases at J, with 11 bases between. The CDR3 runs 14 residues. The chain couples TRBV20-1 to TRBJ1-5; D possibly corresponds to TRBD1 (6 bases). What was sequenced was glioma tissue, nonneoplastic brain tissue, or PBMCs (not recorded which). The receptor's source is a human donor with low-grade glioma or glioblastoma, undergoing nonglioma brain surgery, or in good health (not recorded which). CDR3 region: CSAVQGASNQPQHF. Here the CDR3 DNA reads TGCAGTGCTGTACAGGGAGCTAGCAATCAGCCCCAGCATTTT.